The sequence of this TCR beta chain was determined in a study of OX40 agonist ivuxolimab in advanced cancers. Notes on the research overall: Ivuxolimab, which targeted the costimulatory receptor OX40 (CD134), was an agonistic, fully human IgG2 monoclonal antibody. The paper reports the monotherapy dose-escalation portion (N of about 47 patients) of the phase I ivuxolimab trial. Peripheral TCRbeta sequencing was intended to test whether TCR sequence diversity was altered and clonal T-cell expansion was caused by ivuxolimab. Prior anti-PD-1, anti-PD-L1 or anti-CTLA-4 therapy was permitted, and approximately 40% of dose-escalation patients had received checkpoint inhibitors. Partial responses were achieved by three dose-escalation patients, of whom one had hepatocellular carcinoma and two had cutaneous melanoma. Of the approximately 53 patients in dose escalation, 19 had hepatocellular carcinoma, about 15 had melanoma, 9 had renal cell carcinoma and 9 had head and neck cancer. The dose-escalation cohort was about 86% male with a mean age of about 54 years, ranging from roughly 20 to 80. Intravenous ivuxolimab was administered to patients every 2 weeks at six dose levels: 0.01, 0.1, 0.3, 1.5, 3 and 10 mg/kg.

Genomic DNA was extracted from sorted cells for sequencing of the TCRbeta CDR3 region. TCRbeta CDR3 regions were sequenced using the immunoSEQ Assay. TCRdb provides this immuneACCESS table in a form limited to in-frame rearrangements. Some clones are lacking; in checked studies, under half of them reflect an unresolved V gene, and why the rest are absent is not known. Here the sample has about 71,000 clones; about 81% occur a single time. About 5% of the sample is in the top ten clones. In the germline V gene (reference sequence), CDR1 corresponds to SEHNR and CDR2 to FQNEAQ. The CDR3 runs 16 residues from the cysteine to the phenylalanine. Only the CDR3 part of the read is kept: 48 bases, read in frame from the first base. Germline trimming amounts to 5 bases on V and 2 bases on J, with 9 as the count of junction bases outside the gene matches. With regard to this clone: No antigen is known for it. Base qualities were left out, and no much larger clone turns up one base away.

General conclusions and limits of the study: Antigen specificity was not determined for the clonally expanded peripheral T cells. Low levels of normalized T-cell clonal expansion were also seen in some patients who did not respond. At doses from 0.1 to 3.0 mg/kg, clonal expansion was seen in both CD4+ and CD8+ blood T cells between baseline and week 6. After ivuxolimab, more expanded clones were found on average in CD8+ T cells than in CD4+ T cells. In the 0.1-3.0 mg/kg groups, partial responders had among the lowest normalized peripheral clonal expansion, particularly in CD8+ T cells.

The trial excluded patients who had a history of autoimmune disease or were on systemic immunosuppression. In every dose cohort, peripheral blood was drawn for TCR sequencing at baseline, cycle 4 day 1, and cycle 7 day 1. The samples were drawn from a first-in-human, open-label, multicenter phase I dose-escalation trial of ivuxolimab. Adults with locally advanced or metastatic head and neck squamous cell, hepatocellular, melanoma or renal cell carcinoma were enrolled in the trial. Before TCR sequencing, CD4+ and CD8+ T cells were separately sorted from peripheral blood. The clonotype originates from an adult with an advanced solid tumor such as melanoma, head and neck, liver or kidney cancer. This sample comprised CD4+ or CD8+ T cells sorted from blood, obtained in a trial of the OX40 agonist ivuxolimab. The V gene is TRBV7-9 and the J gene is TRBJ2-1, with 7 bases matching TRBD2. The DNA sequence follows: TGTGCCAGCAGCCCCTTGGGGAGCGGGACCTACAATGAGCAGTTCTTC. This sequence encodes CASSPLGSGTYNEQFF.